This T cell receptor (beta chain) was captured in a study of lymphopenia after photon versus proton radiotherapy. Study-level results: Authors raise, but do not show, better survival with proton therapy. Photon-treated patients lost naive T cells and TCR diversity; proton-treated stayed stable.

Sequencing was performed with immunoSEQ multiplex PCR; in TCRdb, only in-frame clones are kept and a portion is missing. The sample has 53,000 or so clones, over 70% seen once. With 1 base removed from V and 6 bases from J, the gap between germline ends came to 14 bases. The CDR3 contains 15 residues. Per the germline V gene, CDR1 is SGHVS and CDR2 is FQNEAQ. Turning to this clone: Its antigen is still unknown.

The TCR sequence derives from a man aged 50 to 59 with gastric cancer. The chain carries TRBV7-8 and TRBJ2-3; the D is unclear. The sample here was peripheral blood, taken from a patient treated with photon-based radiotherapy. CDR3 amino acids: CASSLEALWADTQYF. The CDR3 DNA follows: TGTGCCAGCAGCTTAGAGGCGTTGTGGGCGGATACGCAGTATTTT.